This T cell receptor (beta chain) was documented in a study of blood T cell repertoires in COVID-19. Overall study: From the United States, Italy and Spain came samples of acute and convalescent COVID-19.

Within the 2 weeks before study entry, each person in the exposed group met a COVID-19 case. Method: immunoSEQ multiplex PCR; TCRdb's copy keeps in-frame clones and lacks some. This sample yields around 250,000 clones, of which approximately 78% are seen a single time; 5% belongs to the top ten. Trimming removed 1 base at V and 8 bases at J, with 14 bases between. The CDR3 runs to 14 residues. Germline V gives CDR1 SGHVS, CDR2 FQNEAQ. The clonotype was recovered from a man aged 40-55 years who had been exposed to COVID-19. The rearrangement links TRBV7-8 to TRBJ1-2; no clear D gene. The material sequenced was PBMCs or T cells enriched from blood (not recorded which). In nucleotides, the CDR3 is TGTGCCAGCAGCTTAGAGTTTTCCAGAGGCGGCTACACCTTC. Translated: CASSLEFSRGGYTF.